The entry that follows covers one T cell receptor (beta chain) sequence. Its antigen is currently unknown. The source of the sample is a study of CD4+ T cells in melanoma. Findings of the study overall: A reported correlation linked neoantigen-specific CD4+ T cells to CD8+, macrophage and B cell function.

This CDR3 is 14 amino acids long. CDR1 is GTSNPN, CDR2 SVGIG, per germline (reference sequence). With 0 bases clipped from V and 1 base from J, the junction kept 1 base outside the gene matches. Repertoires were generated with immunoSEQ multiplex PCR, while TCRdb's copy carries only in-frame clones and drops some. The sample consists of roughly 140,000 clones, around 90% of them appearing once. The clonotype was recovered from a human donor with melanoma. This rearrangement joins TRBV30 to TRBJ2-3; 7 nucleotides line up with TRBD2. DNA for the CDR3: TGTGCCTGGAGTGTGGGGGGGGGCACAGATACGCAGTATTTT. It codes for CAWSVGGGTDTQYF. Full variable domain (outside the CDR3, taken from reference TRBV30 and TRBJ2-3): SQTIHQWPATLVQPVGSPLSLECTVEGTSNPNLYWYRQAAGRGLQLLFYSVGIGQISSEVPQNLSASRPQDRQFILSSKKLLLSDSGFYLCAWSVGGGTDTQYFGPGTRLTVL.